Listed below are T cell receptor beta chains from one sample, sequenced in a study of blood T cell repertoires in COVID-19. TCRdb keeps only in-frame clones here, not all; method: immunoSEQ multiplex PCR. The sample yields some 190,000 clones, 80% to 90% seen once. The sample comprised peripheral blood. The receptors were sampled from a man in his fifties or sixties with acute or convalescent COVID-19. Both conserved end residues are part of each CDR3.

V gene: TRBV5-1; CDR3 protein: CASSSGQTNTIYF
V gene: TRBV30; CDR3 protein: CAWTTGTGVINSPLHF
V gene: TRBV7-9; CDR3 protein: CASSQRQPATGELFF
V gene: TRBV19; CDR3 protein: CASSMTESGNTIYF
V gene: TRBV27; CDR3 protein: CASSLRTGWAEAFF
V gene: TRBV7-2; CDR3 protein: CASSPGGSSDTQYF
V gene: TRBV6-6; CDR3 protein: CASNPSLELGPFF
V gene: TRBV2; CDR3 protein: CASIWDRGTGELFF
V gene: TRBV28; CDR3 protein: CASSPRIETNEKLFF
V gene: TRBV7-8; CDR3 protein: CASSLFGYSQFF
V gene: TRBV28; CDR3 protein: CASSLLGQEETQYF
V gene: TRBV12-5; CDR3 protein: CASGLGTSATDTQYF
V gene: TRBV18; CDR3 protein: CAGSPISGSNQPQHF
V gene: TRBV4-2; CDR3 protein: CASSQEGGQGARAQYF
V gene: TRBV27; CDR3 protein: CASSFTVKETQYF
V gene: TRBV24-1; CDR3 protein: CATSRGTEAFF
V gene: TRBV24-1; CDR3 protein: CATSAGDSNQPQHF
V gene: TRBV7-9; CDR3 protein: CAGRLAANTGELFF
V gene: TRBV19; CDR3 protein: CASSIGRVAQHF
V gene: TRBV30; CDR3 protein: CAWGGFMGNQPQHF
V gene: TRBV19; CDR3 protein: CASSIEAGGFETQYF
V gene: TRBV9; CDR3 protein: CASTGGRGYTF
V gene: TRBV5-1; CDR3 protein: CASSLGLDSYEQYF
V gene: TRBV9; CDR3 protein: CASSVGRGYGYTF
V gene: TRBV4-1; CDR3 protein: CASSAVAGGPYNEQFF
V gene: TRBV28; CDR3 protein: CASRDGMNTEAFF
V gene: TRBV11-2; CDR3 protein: CASSLRQGGTEAFF
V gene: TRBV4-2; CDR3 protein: CASSQEFPQRYTDTQYF
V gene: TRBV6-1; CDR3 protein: CASQPTQINNSPLHF
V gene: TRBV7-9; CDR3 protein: CASSRTSGNTGELFF
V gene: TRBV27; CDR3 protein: CASSKGLGGDEQFF
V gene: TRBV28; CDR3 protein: CASTPTGTGGFRTEAFF
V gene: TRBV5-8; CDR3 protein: CASSPGTGPDQPQHF
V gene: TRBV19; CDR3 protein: CATFSPTRNTEAFF
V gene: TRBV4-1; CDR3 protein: CASSPYAVGQGHEQYF
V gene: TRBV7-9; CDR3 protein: CASSQGLHTGELFF
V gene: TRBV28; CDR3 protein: CASSLGGGRDEKLFF
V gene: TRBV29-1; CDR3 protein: CSVEDGGTSGSLKTQYF
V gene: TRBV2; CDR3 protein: CASSEVGEQYF
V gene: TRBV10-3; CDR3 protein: CAISSGAGETQYF
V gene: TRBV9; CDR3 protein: CASSVGGGGRTDTQYF
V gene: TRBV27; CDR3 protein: CASSPRDRGGGTTGELFF
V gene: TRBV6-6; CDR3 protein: CASSRDRVLRYGYTF
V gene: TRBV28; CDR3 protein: CASSLTPALGNQPQHF
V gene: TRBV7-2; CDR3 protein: CASSLATSGSTTQYF
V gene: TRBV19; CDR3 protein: CASSMKLRETQYF
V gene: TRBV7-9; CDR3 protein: CASSFQAGRRAETQYF
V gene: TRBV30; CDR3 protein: CAWSSGTEAFF
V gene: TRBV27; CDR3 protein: CASSVDRTNTGELFF
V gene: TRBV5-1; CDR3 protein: CASSLEGGGYQPQHF
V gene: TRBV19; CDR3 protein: CASSGLNTEAFF
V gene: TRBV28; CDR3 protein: CASSSRDRQETQYF
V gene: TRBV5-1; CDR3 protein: CASSSGGKAGGPYNEQFF
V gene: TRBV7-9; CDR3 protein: CASRTSGYNEQFF
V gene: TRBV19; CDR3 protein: CASRRDSVASFNQPQHF
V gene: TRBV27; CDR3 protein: CASSSSNPSYEQYF
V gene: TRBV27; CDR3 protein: CASRGASGVTDTQYF
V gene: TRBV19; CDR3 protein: CASSRTGGYTF
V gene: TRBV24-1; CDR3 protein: CATSQPSTGVPYEQYF
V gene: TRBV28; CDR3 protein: CASRNTPGLNNQPQHF